These 12 T cell receptor beta chains were all obtained from the same sample, sequenced in a study of cytomegalovirus exposure and HLA in healthy donors. The PCR made use of 60 Vbeta and 13 Jbeta primers. TCRdb keeps only in-frame clones here, not all; method: immunoSEQ multiplex PCR. The sample table includes around 140,000 clones. Specimen: PBMCs. The receptors shown here come from a man between 18 and 29 years old in good health and CMV-seronegative.

The chain uses TRBV2 and TRBJ2-1; 7 nucleotides line up with TRBD1. Germline loops: CDR1 SNHLY, CDR2 FYNNEI. The CDR3 is 15 amino acids. Trimming cost V 4 bases and J 0 bases; bases outside gene matches: 3. DNA of the CDR3: TGTGCCAGCAGTGCGGACAGGAGCTCCTACAATGAGCAGTTCTTC. Translating it yields CASSADRSSYNEQFF. Based on the CDR3 plus reference TRBV2 and TRBJ2-1, the full variable domain is EPEVTQTPSHQVTQMGQEVILRCVPISNHLYFYWYRQILGQKVEFLVSFYNNEISEKSEIFDDQFSVERPDGSNFTLKIRSTKLEDSAMYFCASSADRSSYNEQFFGPGTRLTVL.

The rearrangement uses TRBV7-9 and TRBJ2-1; 14 nucleotides match TRBD2. CDR1 and CDR2 (germline): SEHNR, FQNEAQ (reference sequence). The CDR3 is 13 amino acids. After removal of 11 bases from V and 7 bases from J, the junction contained 4 bases not matched to a gene. Here the CDR3 reads CAGGLAGANEQFF. The CDR3 DNA reads TGTGCCGGGGGACTAGCGGGAGCAAATGAGCAGTTCTTC.

The chain couples TRBV4-1 to TRBJ1-1; weak D call: TRBD1 (6 bases). CDR3 length: 15 amino acids. Germline CDR1 reads MGHRA; CDR2 reads YSYEKL. The V and J ends lost 3 bases and 1 base respectively, with 12 bases between them. The CDR3 loop is CASSHTDRQNTEAFF. The CDR3 coding sequence is TGCGCCAGCAGCCATACGGACAGACAGAACACTGAAGCTTTCTTT.

The V and J genes are TRBV2 and TRBJ1-2; 9 bases are shared with TRBD1. CDR1 and CDR2 (germline): SNHLY, FYNNEI. Trimming removed 6 bases from V and 4 bases from J; junction bases left unmatched: 12. CDR3 length: 16 residues. The chain's CDR3 is CASRGAPGQGRYGYTF. The DNA of the CDR3 is TGTGCCAGCAGGGGCGCTCCGGGACAGGGACGCTATGGCTACACCTTC.

The chain uses TRBV29-1 and TRBJ2-1; TRBD2 aligns across 7 bases. Germline CDR1 and CDR2: SQVTM and ANQGSEA. The CDR3 is made up of 14 amino acids. V was clipped by 4 bases and J by 0 bases; unmatched bases: 3. The CDR3 DNA sequence: TGCAGCGTTGGGCGGGGGATCTCCTACAATGAGCAGTTCTTC. The encoded protein is CSVGRGISYNEQFF.

This chain connects TRBV5-4 to TRBJ1-1, with 8 bases matching TRBD1. CDR3 length equals 16 residues. From germline, CDR1 is SGHNT and CDR2 YYREEE (reference sequence). V lost 4 bases to trimming and J lost 0 bases; unmatched junction nucleotides: 8. The CDR3 bases are TGTGCCAGCAGCCGGACAGGGAGACTAATGAACACTGAAGCTTTCTTT. Translated, it gives CASSRTGRLMNTEAFF.

The rearrangement links TRBV7-3 to TRBJ1-1; unclear D gene. This CDR3 has 13 amino acids. V was cut by 5 bases and J by 5 bases, with 12 bases left in between. CDR1 is SGHTA and CDR2 is FQGTGA in the germline V gene. For the CDR3, the DNA is TGTGCCAGCAGCCCCCGGCGGGGTACTGAAGCTTTCTTT. Translated: CASSPRRGTEAFF.

A remark on this clone: The sample contains more than one DNA sequence encoding this CDR3. V and J are TRBV29-1 and TRBJ2-5; 8 bases line up with TRBD2. Looked up from germline, CDR1 is SQVTM and CDR2 is ANQGSEA. The ends lost 4 bases at V and 5 bases at J; junction bases unmatched: 3. CDR3 size: 12 residues. CDR3 sequence: CSVAGGPETQYF. In DNA form, the CDR3 reads TGCAGCGTTGCGGGGGGGCCGGAGACCCAGTACTTC.

The CDR3 protein is CASSQDWAGGDSYEQYF. The CDR3, as DNA: TGCGCCAGCAGCCAAGACTGGGCGGGAGGGGACTCCTACGAGCAGTACTTC. The chain recombines TRBV4-3 with TRBJ2-5, with 9 nucleotides matching TRBD2. Near its end, the DNA agrees better with TRBJ2-7, so the J call may be wrong. The CDR3 is 17 amino acids. Germline-derived CDR1 and CDR2 are LGHNA and YSLEER.

The V gene is TRBV19, the J gene TRBJ1-1, with 7 bases fitting TRBD1. The length of the CDR3 is 13 residues. Germline assignment: CDR1 LNHDA and CDR2 SQIVND (reference sequence). The V segment lost 3 bases and the J segment 10 bases; nucleotides outside the gene matches: 8. The CDR3: CASSISRQGGAFF. DNA for the CDR3: TGTGCCAGTAGTATCTCCCGACAGGGTGGAGCTTTCTTT.

The V gene is TRBV30, the J gene TRBJ1-6; 7 nucleotides line up with TRBD1. V shed 0 bases, J shed 4 bases, and the junction held 9 bases outside the gene matches. CDR3 length equals 17 residues. In germline, CDR1 is GTSNPN, CDR2 SVGIG (reference sequence). The chain's CDR3 is CAWSVLRDRGYNSPLHF. CDR3 nucleotide sequence: TGTGCCTGGAGTGTCCTCCGGGACAGAGGATATAATTCACCCCTCCACTTT.

The chain joins TRBV9 to TRBJ1-1; no firm D call. Germline loops: CDR1 SGDLS, CDR2 YYNGEE. The V gene lost 4 bases and the J gene lost 1 base, with 14 bases spanning the gap. The length of the CDR3 is 15 residues. CDR3 residues: CASSSHIGGNTEAFF. CDR3 nucleotide sequence: TGTGCCAGCAGCTCCCACATCGGCGGGAACACTGAAGCTTTCTTT.